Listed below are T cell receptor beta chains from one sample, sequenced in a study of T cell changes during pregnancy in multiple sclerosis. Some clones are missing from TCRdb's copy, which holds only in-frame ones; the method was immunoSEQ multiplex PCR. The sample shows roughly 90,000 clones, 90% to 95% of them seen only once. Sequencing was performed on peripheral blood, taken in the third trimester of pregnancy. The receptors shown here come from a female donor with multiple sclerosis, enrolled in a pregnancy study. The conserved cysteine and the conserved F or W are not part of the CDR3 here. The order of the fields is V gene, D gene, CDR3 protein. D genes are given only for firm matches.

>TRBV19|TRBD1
ASSIVGTGDGYT
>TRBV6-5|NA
ASSYVKGGQTYEQY
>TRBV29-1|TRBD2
SVSSGTNTGELF
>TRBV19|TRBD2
ASSIRTSGSDTQY
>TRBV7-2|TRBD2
ASSLGSLAGEWQF
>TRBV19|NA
ASSIRDLNTEAF
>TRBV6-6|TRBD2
ASSSGLAGSYEQY
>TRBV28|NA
ASSFVQGLGAKNIQY
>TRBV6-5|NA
ASSYAHYNEQF
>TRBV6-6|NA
ASSNYGSGDTQY
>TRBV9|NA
ASSVDWDTGFGTDTQY
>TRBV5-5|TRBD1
ASSTQTGGLGEPQH
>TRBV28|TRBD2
ASRGSGSNYEQY
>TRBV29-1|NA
SVDDATRYTGELF
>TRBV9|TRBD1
ASSARDRGNYEQY
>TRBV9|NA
ASSVYSLERNEQF
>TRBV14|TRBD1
ASSRLTLRGEQF
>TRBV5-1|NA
ASRPTTGITGELF
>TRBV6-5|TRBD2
ASTKAGRAPDTQY
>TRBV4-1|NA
ASSQEQSANTGELF
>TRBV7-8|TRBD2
ASSLGTSGVNEQF
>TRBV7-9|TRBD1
ASSVGQGSITNEKLF
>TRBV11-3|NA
ASSPHGELEQF
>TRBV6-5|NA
ASSYSTGSGTGELF
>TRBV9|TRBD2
ASSWGRVSYNEQF
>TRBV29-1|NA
SMSRGDYGYT
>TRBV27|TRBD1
ASGGTGGVYGYT
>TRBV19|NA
ASSTQETGANVLT
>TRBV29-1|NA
SVELWGTNTGELF
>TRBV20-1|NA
SAVTDTQY
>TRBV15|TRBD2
ATSSPGTSGYNEQF
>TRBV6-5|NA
ASSTGLGSLAF
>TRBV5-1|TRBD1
ASSLGTGIGEQY
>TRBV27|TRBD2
ASSLSASGGDEQY
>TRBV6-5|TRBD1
ASSLDRVRREQY
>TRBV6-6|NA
ASSPLIYEQY
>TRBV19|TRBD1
ASRGQGAGEQY
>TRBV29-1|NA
SVESSIRYGYT
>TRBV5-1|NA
ASSLERSSYEQY
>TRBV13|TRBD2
ASSLRMGRASAGELF
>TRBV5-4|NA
ASSSQTSQETQY
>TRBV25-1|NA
ASSGFVGASGELF
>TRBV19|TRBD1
ASSPGQAYGAQY
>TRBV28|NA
ASTWGQHNEKLF
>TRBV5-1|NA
ASSLDTPSTDTQY